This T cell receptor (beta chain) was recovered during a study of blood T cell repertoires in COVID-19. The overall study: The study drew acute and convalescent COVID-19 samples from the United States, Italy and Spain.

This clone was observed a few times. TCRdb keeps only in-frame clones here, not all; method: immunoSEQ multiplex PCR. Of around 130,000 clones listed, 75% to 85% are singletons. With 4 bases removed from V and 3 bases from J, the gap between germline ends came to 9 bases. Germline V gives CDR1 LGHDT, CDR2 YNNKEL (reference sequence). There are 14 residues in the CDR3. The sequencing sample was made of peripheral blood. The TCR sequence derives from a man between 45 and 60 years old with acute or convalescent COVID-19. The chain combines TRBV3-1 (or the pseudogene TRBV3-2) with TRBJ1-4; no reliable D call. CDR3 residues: CASSLGGSNEKLFF. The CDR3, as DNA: TGTGCCAGCAGCCTTGGAGGTTCTAATGAAAAACTGTTTTTT.